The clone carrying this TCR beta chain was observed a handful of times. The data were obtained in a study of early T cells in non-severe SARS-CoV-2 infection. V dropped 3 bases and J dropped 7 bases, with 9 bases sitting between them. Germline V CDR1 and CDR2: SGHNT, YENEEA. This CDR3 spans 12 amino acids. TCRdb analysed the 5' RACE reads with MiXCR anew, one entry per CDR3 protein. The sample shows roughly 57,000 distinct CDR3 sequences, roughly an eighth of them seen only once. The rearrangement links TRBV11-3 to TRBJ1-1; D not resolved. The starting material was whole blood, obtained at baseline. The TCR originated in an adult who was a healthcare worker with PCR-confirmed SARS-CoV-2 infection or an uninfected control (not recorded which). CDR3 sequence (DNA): TGTGCCAGCAGCTTTGCGGGGATTGAAGCTTTCTTT. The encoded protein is CASSFAGIEAFF.